Included here is one T cell receptor beta chain sequence, with context. The record originates from a study of blood T cell repertoires in COVID-19. V was clipped by 9 bases and J by 2 bases; unmatched bases: 10. CDR1 and CDR2 (germline): SNHLY, FYNNEI. The CDR3 is 15 amino acids. Original analysis: Amplifying reference gene primers gave estimates of nucleated cell counts. Generated by immunoSEQ multiplex PCR, the TCRdb table keeps only in-frame clones and is missing some. V and J calls plus clone size are reproduced from that table; the DNA served to infer D and trimming. The top ten hold roughly 15% of the sample, which has 150,000 or so clones, around 87% seen once.

The source of this sequence is a woman between 40 and 50 years old with acute or convalescent COVID-19. V usage is TRBV2 and J usage is TRBJ2-1; 7 bases agree with TRBD2. The sequenced sample was peripheral blood. Here the CDR3 DNA reads TGTGCCAGGGGGGGAGGGGCAAAGCCCTACAATGAGCAGTTCTTC. The encoded protein is CARGGGAKPYNEQFF.